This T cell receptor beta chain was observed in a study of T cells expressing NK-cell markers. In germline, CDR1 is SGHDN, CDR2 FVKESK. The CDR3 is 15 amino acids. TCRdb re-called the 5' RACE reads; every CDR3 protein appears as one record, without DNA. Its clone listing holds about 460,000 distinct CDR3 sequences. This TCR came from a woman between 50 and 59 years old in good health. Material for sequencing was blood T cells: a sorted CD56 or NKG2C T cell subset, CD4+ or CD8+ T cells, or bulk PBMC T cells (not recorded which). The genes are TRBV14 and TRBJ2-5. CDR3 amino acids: CASSQEGRTLTTQYF.